The 29 T cell receptor beta chains listed next were all sequenced from one sample in a study of human T cells and chemical hapten exposure. TCRdb reanalysed the RACE reads using MiXCR and keeps one entry per CDR3 protein. This table has roughly 160,000 distinct CDR3 sequences, about 14% appearing once. Time point described: patch test 1, 2 weeks after DPC sensitization. Treatment denoted: therapeutic diphenylcyclopropenone sensitization with weekly scalp DPC. The specimen was whole blood, collected in connection with sensitization to the hapten diphenylcyclopropenone (DPC). The source of these receptors is a woman under 40 with alopecia areata. Some clones in this sample may be carry-over from other donors' samples.

In this sample, this clonotype turned up many times. This sequence joins TRBV3-1 and TRBJ1-6, with D uncertain. The CDR3 is 15 residues long. The ends were cut back, 1 base at V and 7 bases at J, with 11 bases in the middle. From germline, CDR1 is LGHDT and CDR2 YNNKEL (reference sequence). Written as DNA, the CDR3 is TGTGCCAGCAGCCAAGTAAGGGATAGGAATTCACCCCTCCACTTT. This sequence encodes CASSQVRDRNSPLHF.

This clonotype occurred a few times. V usage is TRBV12-3 or TRBV12-4 and J usage is TRBJ2-7; D remains unclear. CDR3 length: 11 residues. V lost 2 bases and J lost 9, with 8 bases in between. This CDR3 reads CASSLLQMQYF. CDR3 DNA: TGTGCCAGCAGTTTACTACAAATGCAGTACTTC.

This clonotype was detected only a few times. The chain links TRBV28 to TRBJ1-2; 11 nucleotides line up with TRBD1. After removal of 1 base from V and 5 bases from J, the junction contained 6 bases not matched to a gene. Germline V lookup: CDR1 MDHEN, CDR2 SYDVKM. This CDR3 contains 16 residues. CDR3 nucleotides: TGTGCCAGCAGTTTATCTTCCGGGACAGGGGGATATGGCTACACCTTC. Protein: CASSLSSGTGGYGYTF.

This clonotype has ten or more counts. The chain has TRBV12-3 or TRBV12-4 and TRBJ1-5; D possibly corresponds to TRBD1 (5 bases). The CDR3 totals 15 residues. The germline V and J ends were trimmed by 6 bases and 0 bases, with 12 bases remaining between them. The CDR3 sequence: CASSTTDYSNQPQHF. The CDR3 DNA sequence: TGTGCCAGCAGCACGACAGACTATAGCAATCAGCCCCAGCATTTT.

This clonotype was recorded a few times. This chain connects TRBV10-2 to TRBJ2-7; possible D gene TRBD1, 6 bases. The CDR3 has 12 residues. Looked up from germline, CDR1 is WSHSY and CDR2 is SAAADI. Trimming took off 7 bases at V and 2 bases at J, with 9 bases between the two ends. The CDR3 is CASIGQTYEQYF. In DNA, the CDR3 is TGCGCCAGCATAGGACAGACCTACGAGCAGTACTTC.

Only a few counts were recorded for this clonotype. The chain has TRBV7-3 and TRBJ2-4; D gene ambiguous. Germline CDR1 and CDR2: SGHTA and FQGTGA. This CDR3 has 13 residues. The V end lost 4 bases, the J end lost 6 bases, and 10 bases lay between the germline ends. The CDR3 loop is CASSYTSGNIQYF. CDR3 nucleotides: TGTGCCAGCAGCTACACATCTGGAAACATTCAGTACTTC.

This chain connects TRBV6-2 or TRBV6-3 to TRBJ2-3, with 8 bases matching TRBD2. Germline loops: CDR1 MNHEY, CDR2 SVGEGT. The CDR3 consists of 16 residues. With V trimmed by 6 bases and J by 0 bases, 8 bases remained unmatched. CDR3 protein: CASRRAGAPSTDTQYF. The CDR3 region has the DNA TGTGCCAGCAGGAGAGCGGGAGCCCCAAGCACAGATACGCAGTATTTT.

This clonotype has only a few counts. The chain joins TRBV29-1 to TRBJ2-3; D call uncertain. CDR3 length: 13 residues. Germline CDR1 is SQVTM and CDR2 is ANQGSEA. Trimming shortened V by 4 bases and J by 0 bases, and 8 bases separated the two germline ends. The CDR3 nucleotides read TGCAGCGTTGCTCAGAGTAGCACAGATACGCAGTATTTT. It translates to CSVAQSSTDTQYF.

This clonotype was seen a few times. This chain uses TRBV5-6 with TRBJ1-5; unclear D gene. This CDR3 has 16 amino acids. Germline V lookup: CDR1 SGHDT, CDR2 YYEEEE. Trimming removed 1 base at V and 3 bases at J, with 14 bases between. The CDR3 protein is CASSLQSRPLNQPQHF. CDR3 DNA sequence: TGTGCCAGCAGCTTGCAGTCTCGGCCCCTCAATCAGCCCCAGCATTTT.

J is TRBJ1-1 and V is TRBV30; 10 nucleotides match TRBD1. V was pared by 2 bases and J by 5 bases, with 2 bases of the junction left unmatched. The CDR3 length is 13 residues. In germline, CDR1 is GTSNPN, CDR2 SVGIG (reference sequence). DNA for the CDR3: TGTGCCTGGAGTTGGACAGGGGGTACTGAAGCTTTCTTT. This sequence encodes CAWSWTGGTEAFF.

This clonotype has only a few counts. This chain uses TRBV28 with TRBJ2-3; 11 bases map to TRBD2. Germline V lookup: CDR1 MDHEN, CDR2 SYDVKM. The CDR3 length is 14 residues. Trimming cost V 4 bases and J 6 bases; bases outside gene matches: 3. In DNA form, the CDR3 reads TGTGCCAGCAGTTCCGTAGCGGGAGGGGATACGCAGTATTTT. This sequence encodes CASSSVAGGDTQYF.

The chain has TRBV3-1 and TRBJ2-7; TRBD1 agrees at 9 bases. V trimming: 3 bases; J trimming: 2 bases; junction bases outside the gene matches: 5. CDR3 size: 15 residues. The germline V gene has CDR1 LGHDT and CDR2 YNNKEL (reference sequence). The CDR3 region is CASSQPGTGTYEQYF. The CDR3 DNA follows: TGTGCCAGCAGCCAGCCCGGGACAGGGACCTACGAGCAGTACTTC.

The rearrangement uses TRBV2 and TRBJ2-1; D possibly uses TRBD1 or TRBD2 (6 bases each). The germline gives CDR1 SNHLY, CDR2 FYNNEI. V was shortened by 0 bases and J by 12 bases, with 15 bases between the two germline ends. This CDR3 has 14 residues. The CDR3 reads CASSEALLGGTQFF. CDR3 DNA sequence: TGTGCCAGCAGTGAAGCGCTTCTAGGGGGGACGCAGTTCTTC.

The chain combines TRBV19 with TRBJ1-2, with D perhaps matching TRBD1 (6 bases). Trimming shortened V by 4 bases and J by 2 bases, and 14 bases separated the two germline ends. The CDR3 contains 15 residues. Looked up from germline, CDR1 is LNHDA and CDR2 is SQIVND (reference sequence). DNA of the CDR3: TGTGCCAGTAGTACCGGGGACACTTCGAACTATGGCTACACCTTC. The encoded protein is CASSTGDTSNYGYTF.

The V gene is TRBV12-5, the J gene TRBJ2-3; a possible D gene is TRBD2 (7 bases). V was pared by 3 bases and J by 6 bases, with 19 bases between. From germline, CDR1 is LGHNT and CDR2 FRNRAP. The CDR3 is made up of 16 amino acids. The CDR3 reads CASGFLGGAKSDTQYF. CDR3 sequence (DNA): TGTGCTAGTGGTTTTTTGGGGGGGGCGAAAAGCGATACGCAGTATTTT.

The chain uses TRBV7-6 and TRBJ2-1; TRBD2 matches at 10 bases. Trimming at V came to 3 bases and at J to 7 bases, leaving 9 bases not matched to a gene. This CDR3 has 16 residues. Germline lookup yields CDR1 SGHVS and CDR2 FNYEAQ. In nucleotides, the CDR3 is TGTGCCAGCAGCTTGGCCCTAGCGGGAGTGTTTAATGAGCAGTTCTTC. Protein product: CASSLALAGVFNEQFF.

V and J are TRBV9 and TRBJ2-7; TRBD1 matches at 9 bases. V dropped 0 bases and J dropped 4; count of bases not matched to a gene: 2. The CDR3 loop spans 14 amino acids. CDR1 and CDR2 from the germline V gene are SGDLS and YYNGEE. The CDR3 DNA reads as TGTGCCAGCAGCGTAGCTGGACAGGGGTACGAGCAGTACTTC. It yields the protein CASSVAGQGYEQYF.

This clonotype was seen a handful of times. This chain connects TRBV9 to TRBJ2-3; D uncertain. CDR1 is SGDLS and CDR2 is YYNGEE in the germline V gene. V dropped 0 bases and J dropped 3 bases, with 5 bases sitting between them. The CDR3 totals 13 residues. Written as DNA, the CDR3 is TGTGCCAGCAGCGTAGCCCCGACAGATACGCAGTATTTT. It codes for CASSVAPTDTQYF.

A few counts support this clonotype. The chain has TRBV28 and TRBJ1-1; 9 positions match TRBD1. The CDR3 has 15 amino acids. From germline, CDR1 is MDHEN and CDR2 SYDVKM. The V gene end was trimmed by 6 bases and the J gene end by 3 bases; junction bases not matched to a gene: 8. The DNA for the CDR3 is TGTGCCAGCAGCACAGGGGGCGCCGGAGACACTGAAGCTTTCTTT. Its protein product is CASSTGGAGDTEAFF.

This clonotype was recorded at least ten times. V gene TRBV28 combines with J gene TRBJ1-6; no firm D call. Germline V CDR1 and CDR2: MDHEN, SYDVKM. CDR3 size: 12 residues. With 3 bases removed from V and 8 bases from J, the gap between germline ends came to 5 bases. The CDR3 is CASSLPDSPLHF. CDR3 sequence (DNA): TGTGCCAGCAGTTTGCCCGATTCACCCCTCCACTTT.

This clonotype was seen a few times. The V and J genes are TRBV29-1 and TRBJ1-2, with D perhaps TRBD1 (5 bases). CDR3 size: 14 residues. V lost 5 bases, J lost 3 bases, and 16 bases lay in between. From germline, CDR1 is SQVTM and CDR2 ANQGSEA. Here the CDR3 reads CSVRSQGLHYGYTF. The CDR3 bases are TGCAGCGTTCGCTCTCAGGGTCTCCACTATGGCTACACCTTC.

This clonotype was detected only a few times. The V and J genes are TRBV14 and TRBJ1-1; 8 nucleotides align to TRBD1. Germline loops: CDR1 SGHDN, CDR2 FVKESK. J gave up 11 bases and V 3 bases, and 8 bases lay outside the gene matches. CDR3 size: 13 residues. The CDR3 loop is CASSQNQGAGAFF. CDR3 coding DNA: TGTGCCAGCAGCCAGAATCAGGGGGCGGGGGCTTTCTTT.

This clonotype turned up a few times. The rearrangement uses TRBV6-4 and TRBJ1-6; 7 bases fit TRBD1. The V and J ends lost 3 bases and 7 bases, in that order; junction bases with no gene match: 6. This CDR3 contains 15 residues. CDR1 and CDR2 (germline): MRHNA, SNTAGT. The CDR3 loop reads CASSDGTVKNSPLHF. CDR3 bases: TGTGCCAGCAGTGATGGGACAGTGAAGAATTCACCCCTCCACTTT.

This clonotype was recorded a few times. This chain connects TRBV18 to TRBJ2-7; TRBD2 matches 9 bases. Germline V gene lookup returns CDR1 KGHSH and CDR2 LQKENI. The ends lost 0 bases at V and 0 bases at J; junction bases unmatched: 3. The CDR3 has 16 residues. CDR3 bases: TGTGCCAGCTCACCACCGGCGGGGGGGAGCTCCTACGAGCAGTACTTC. The encoded protein is CASSPPAGGSSYEQYF.

There are many counts of this clonotype. The chain links TRBV20-1 to TRBJ1-5, with 8 nucleotides matching TRBD1. This CDR3 has 15 residues. The germline gives CDR1 DFQATT, CDR2 SNEGSKA (reference sequence). The J segment lost 1 base and the V segment lost 6 bases, leaving 8 bases of the junction unmatched. The CDR3 sequence is CSAASDRESNQPQHF. The CDR3 nucleotides read TGCAGTGCCGCTTCGGACAGGGAAAGCAATCAGCCCCAGCATTTT.

This clonotype was counted a few times. The chain links TRBV7-2 to TRBJ1-2; D is uncertain. Trimming left V 1 base short and J 6 bases short, with 12 bases between. Germline assignment: CDR1 SGHTA and CDR2 FQGNSA. This CDR3 comprises 14 residues. The DNA of the CDR3 is TGTGCCAGCAGCTTAGGTTTGCGACGAGATGGCTACACCTTC. Translation gives CASSLGLRRDGYTF.

This clonotype was detected many times. The V gene is TRBV11-2, the J gene TRBJ2-3; possible D gene TRBD2, 5 bases. This CDR3 has 14 residues. The germline V and J ends were trimmed by 6 bases and 0 bases, with 10 bases remaining between them. Looked up from germline, CDR1 is SGHAT and CDR2 is FQNNGV. In DNA form, the CDR3 reads TGTGCCAGCAGATCTCTAGCTAGCACAGATACGCAGTATTTT. It is translated as CASRSLASTDTQYF. The complete variable domain, with remaining parts taken from reference TRBV11-2 and TRBJ2-3, reads EAGVAQSPRYKIIEKRQSVAFWCNPISGHATLYWYQQILGQGPKLLIQFQNNGVVDDSQLPKDRFSAERLKGVDSTLKIQPAKLEDSAVYLCASRSLASTDTQYFGPGTRLTVL.

The chain uses TRBV5-1 and TRBJ2-1, with TRBD2 identical over 7 bases. Looked up from germline, CDR1 is SGHRS and CDR2 is YFSETQ. The CDR3 extends over 16 amino acids. Trimming at V came to 0 bases and at J to 0 bases, leaving 3 bases not matched to a gene. The CDR3, as DNA: TGCGCCAGCAGCTTGGGGGGCGGGAGCTCCTACAATGAGCAGTTCTTC. Translated: CASSLGGGSSYNEQFF.

J is TRBJ1-4 and V is TRBV27; D gene ambiguous. The CDR3 sequence is 13 residues long. Germline lookup yields CDR1 MNHEY and CDR2 SMNVEV (reference sequence). V gave up 5 bases and J gave up 8 bases, with 12 bases separating them. CDR3 in DNA: TGTGCCAGCAGTCCCCGAGTGGGGGAAAAACTGTTTTTT. Amino acids: CASSPRVGEKLFF.